Sequencing of this T cell receptor (beta chain) was carried out in a study of regulatory T cells in long-lasting Graves disease. Overall study context: In persistent Graves' disease, antithyroid drugs had been taken for over 5 years and TSH receptor antibodies stayed positive.

Construction of the TCR beta libraries employed iRepertoire HTBI primers in conjunction with Arm-PCR of CDR3 regions. TCRdb passed the multiplex PCR reads through MiXCR, listing each CDR3 protein once. The sample contains 350,000 to 500,000 distinct CDR3 sequences, around 23% of which appear only once. Only a few counts were recorded for this clonotype. Time point specified: persistent/refractory GD, antithyroid drugs over 5 years with positive TRAb. From RNA extracted from PBMCs, the TCR library was made. The source of this sequence is a female donor with Graves disease. The input for sequencing was peripheral blood mononuclear cells (PBMCs), taken when the disease was refractory, from a patient treated with antithyroid drugs.

The CDR3 nucleotides are TGTGCCTGGAGCCTCGGGGGCGGGAGTAAAGAGCAGTACTTC. Translating it yields CAWSLGGGSKEQYF. The rearrangement links TRBV30 to TRBJ2-7, with D possibly matching TRBD2 (7 bases). The CDR3 runs to 14 residues. The germline gives CDR1 GTSNPN, CDR2 SVGIG (reference sequence). The V end lost 3 bases, the J end lost 7 bases, and 19 bases lay between the germline ends.